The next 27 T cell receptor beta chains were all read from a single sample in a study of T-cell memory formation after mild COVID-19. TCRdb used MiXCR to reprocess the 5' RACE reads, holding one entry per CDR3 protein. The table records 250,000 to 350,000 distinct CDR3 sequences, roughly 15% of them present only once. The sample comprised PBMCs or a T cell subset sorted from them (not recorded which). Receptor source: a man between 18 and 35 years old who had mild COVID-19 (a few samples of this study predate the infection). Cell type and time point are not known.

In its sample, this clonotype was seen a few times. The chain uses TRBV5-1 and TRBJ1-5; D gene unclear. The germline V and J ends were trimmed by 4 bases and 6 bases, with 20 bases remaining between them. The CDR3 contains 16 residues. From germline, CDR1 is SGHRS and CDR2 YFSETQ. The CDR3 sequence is CASSPMGGVPGQPQHF. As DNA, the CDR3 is TGCGCCAGCAGCCCCATGGGCGGGGTCCCCGGTCAGCCCCAGCATTTT.

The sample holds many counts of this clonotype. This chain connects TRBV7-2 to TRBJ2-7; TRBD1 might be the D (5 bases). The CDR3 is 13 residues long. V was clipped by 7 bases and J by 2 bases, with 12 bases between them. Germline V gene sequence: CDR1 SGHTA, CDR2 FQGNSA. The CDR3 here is CASTRAGAYEQYF. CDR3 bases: TGTGCCAGCACCAGGGCAGGCGCCTACGAGCAGTACTTC.

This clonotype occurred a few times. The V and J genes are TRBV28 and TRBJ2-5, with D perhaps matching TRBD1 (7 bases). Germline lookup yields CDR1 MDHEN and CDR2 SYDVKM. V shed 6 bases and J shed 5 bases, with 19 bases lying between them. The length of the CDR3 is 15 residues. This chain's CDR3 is CASSIRGADRETQYF. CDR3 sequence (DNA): TGTGCCAGCAGCATCAGGGGGGCGGATAGGGAGACCCAGTACTTC.

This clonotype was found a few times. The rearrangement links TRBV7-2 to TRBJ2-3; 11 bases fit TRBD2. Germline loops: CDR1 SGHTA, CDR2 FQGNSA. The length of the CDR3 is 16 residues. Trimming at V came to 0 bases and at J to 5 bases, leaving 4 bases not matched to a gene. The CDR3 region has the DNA TGTGCCAGCAGCTTAGCTAGCGGGGGGGGCATAGATACGCAGTATTTT. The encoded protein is CASSLASGGGIDTQYF.

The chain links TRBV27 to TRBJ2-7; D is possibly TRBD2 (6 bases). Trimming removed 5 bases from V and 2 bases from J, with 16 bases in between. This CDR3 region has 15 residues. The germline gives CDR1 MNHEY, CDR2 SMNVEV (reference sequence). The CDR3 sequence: CASSPRPGLPYEQYF. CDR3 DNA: TGTGCCAGCAGTCCCAGACCGGGACTCCCCTACGAGCAGTACTTC.

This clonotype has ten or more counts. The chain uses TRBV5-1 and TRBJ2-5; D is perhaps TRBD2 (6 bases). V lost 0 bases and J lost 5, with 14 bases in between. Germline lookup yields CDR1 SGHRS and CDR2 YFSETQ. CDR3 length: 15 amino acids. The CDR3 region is CASSLELPRGETQYF. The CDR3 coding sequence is TGCGCCAGCAGCTTGGAGCTCCCCCGGGGGGAGACCCAGTACTTC.

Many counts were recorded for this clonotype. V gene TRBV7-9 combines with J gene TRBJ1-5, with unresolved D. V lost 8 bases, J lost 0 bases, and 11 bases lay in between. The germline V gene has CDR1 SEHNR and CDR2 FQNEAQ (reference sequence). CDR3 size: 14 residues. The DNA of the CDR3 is TGTGCCAGCGCCATAACCGATAGCAATCAGCCCCAGCATTTT. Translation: CASAITDSNQPQHF.

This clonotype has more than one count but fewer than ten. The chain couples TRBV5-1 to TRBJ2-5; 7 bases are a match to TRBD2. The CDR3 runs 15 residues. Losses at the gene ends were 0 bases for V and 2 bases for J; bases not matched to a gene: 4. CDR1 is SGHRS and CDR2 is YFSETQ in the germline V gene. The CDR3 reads CASSLGLAVQETQYF. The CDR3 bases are TGCGCCAGCAGCTTGGGGCTAGCGGTTCAAGAGACCCAGTACTTC. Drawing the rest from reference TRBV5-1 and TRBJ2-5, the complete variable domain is KAGVTQTPRYLIKTRGQQVTLSCSPISGHRSVSWYQQTPGQGLQFLFEYFSETQRNKGNFPGRFSGRQFSNSRSEMNVSTLELGDSALYLCASSLGLAVQETQYFGPGTRLLVL.

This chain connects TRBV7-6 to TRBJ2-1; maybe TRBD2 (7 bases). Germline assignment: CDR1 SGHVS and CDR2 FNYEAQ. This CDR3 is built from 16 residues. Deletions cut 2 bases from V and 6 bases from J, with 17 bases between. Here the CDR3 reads CASSLRGASGSNEQFF. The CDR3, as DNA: TGTGCCAGCAGCTTAAGGGGGGCTAGCGGCAGCAATGAGCAGTTCTTC.

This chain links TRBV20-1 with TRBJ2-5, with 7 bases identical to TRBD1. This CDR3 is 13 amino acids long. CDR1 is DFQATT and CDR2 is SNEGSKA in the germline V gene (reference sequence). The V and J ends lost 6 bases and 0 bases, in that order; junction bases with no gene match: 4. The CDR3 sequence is CSARGIDQETQYF. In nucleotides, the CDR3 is TGCAGTGCCAGGGGGATCGACCAAGAGACCCAGTACTTC.

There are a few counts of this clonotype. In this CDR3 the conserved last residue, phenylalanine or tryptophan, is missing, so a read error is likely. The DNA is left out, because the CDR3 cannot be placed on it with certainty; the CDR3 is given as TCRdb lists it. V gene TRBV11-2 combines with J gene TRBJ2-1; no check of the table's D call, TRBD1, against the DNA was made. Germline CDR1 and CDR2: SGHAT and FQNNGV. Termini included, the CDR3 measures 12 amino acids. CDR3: CASSLGSGQPGV.

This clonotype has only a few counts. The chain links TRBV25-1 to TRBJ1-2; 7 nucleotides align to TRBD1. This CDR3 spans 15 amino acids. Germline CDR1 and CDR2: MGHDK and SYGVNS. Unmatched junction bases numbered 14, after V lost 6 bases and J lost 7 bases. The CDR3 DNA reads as TGTGCCAGCAGCCATGAGGGGGACAGAGGTCTTGGCTACACCTTC. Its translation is CASSHEGDRGLGYTF.

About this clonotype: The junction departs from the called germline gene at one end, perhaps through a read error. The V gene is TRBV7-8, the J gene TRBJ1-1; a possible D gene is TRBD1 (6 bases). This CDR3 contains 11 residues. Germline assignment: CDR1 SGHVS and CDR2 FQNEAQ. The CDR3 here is CAISHTGEAFF. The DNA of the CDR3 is TGTGCCATCAGCCATACAGGGGAAGCTTTCTTT.

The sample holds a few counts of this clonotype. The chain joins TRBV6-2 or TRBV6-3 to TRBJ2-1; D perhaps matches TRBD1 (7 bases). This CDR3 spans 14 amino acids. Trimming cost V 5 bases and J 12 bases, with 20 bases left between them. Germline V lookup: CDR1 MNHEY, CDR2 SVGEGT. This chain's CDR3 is CASSPHPGQEGQFF. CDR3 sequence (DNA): TGTGCCAGCAGTCCCCACCCCGGACAGGAGGGGCAGTTCTTC.

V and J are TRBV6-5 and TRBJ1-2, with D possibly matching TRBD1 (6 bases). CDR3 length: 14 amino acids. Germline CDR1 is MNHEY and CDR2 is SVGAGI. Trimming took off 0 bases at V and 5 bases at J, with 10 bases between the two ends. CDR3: CASSYSAGAYGYTF. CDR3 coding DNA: TGTGCCAGCAGTTACTCGGCGGGGGCATATGGCTACACCTTC.

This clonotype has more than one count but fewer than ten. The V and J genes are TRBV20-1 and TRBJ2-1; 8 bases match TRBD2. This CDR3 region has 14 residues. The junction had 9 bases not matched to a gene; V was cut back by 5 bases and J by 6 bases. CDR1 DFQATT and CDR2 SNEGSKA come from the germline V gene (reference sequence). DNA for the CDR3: TGCAGTGCTGTCTCAGCGGGGGCCGGCAATGAGCAGTTCTTC. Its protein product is CSAVSAGAGNEQFF.

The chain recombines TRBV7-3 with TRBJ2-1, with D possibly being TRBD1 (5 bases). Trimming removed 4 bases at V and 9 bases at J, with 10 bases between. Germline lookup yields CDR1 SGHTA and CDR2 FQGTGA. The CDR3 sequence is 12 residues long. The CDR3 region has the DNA TGTGCCAGCAGCTCATACCAGGGTGAGCAGTTCTTC. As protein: CASSSYQGEQFF.

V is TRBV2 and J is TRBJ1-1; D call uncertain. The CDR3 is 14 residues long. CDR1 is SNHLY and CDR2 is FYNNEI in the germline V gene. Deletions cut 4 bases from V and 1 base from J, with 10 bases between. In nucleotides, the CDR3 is TGTGCCAGCAGTGGACTGACAAAGAACACTGAAGCTTTCTTT. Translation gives CASSGLTKNTEAFF.

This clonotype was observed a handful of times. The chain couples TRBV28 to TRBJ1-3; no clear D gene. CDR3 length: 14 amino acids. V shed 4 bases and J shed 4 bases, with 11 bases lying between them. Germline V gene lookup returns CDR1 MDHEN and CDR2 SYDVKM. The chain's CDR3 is CASSSHLEGNTIYF. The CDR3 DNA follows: TGTGCCAGCAGTTCCCACCTGGAAGGAAACACCATATATTTT.

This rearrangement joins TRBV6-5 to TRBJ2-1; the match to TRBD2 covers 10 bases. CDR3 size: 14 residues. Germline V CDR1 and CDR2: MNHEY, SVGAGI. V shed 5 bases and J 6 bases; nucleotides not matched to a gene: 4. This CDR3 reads CASSVLAGANEQFF. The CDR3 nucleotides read TGTGCCAGCAGTGTGCTAGCGGGGGCCAATGAGCAGTTCTTC.

The CDR3 sequence: CASRGGTNTEAFF. As DNA, the CDR3 is TGTGCCAGCAGAGGGGGCACGAACACTGAAGCTTTCTTT. This chain links TRBV21-1 with TRBJ1-1; TRBD1 was called by the table and not checked on the DNA. TRBV21-1 corresponds to a pseudogene. There are 13 residues in the CDR3.

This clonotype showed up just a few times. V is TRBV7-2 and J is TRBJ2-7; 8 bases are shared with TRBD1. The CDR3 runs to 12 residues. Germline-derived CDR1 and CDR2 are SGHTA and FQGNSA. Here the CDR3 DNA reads TGTGCTCTGCAGGGGGCCTCCTACGAGCAGTACTTC. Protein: CALQGASYEQYF.

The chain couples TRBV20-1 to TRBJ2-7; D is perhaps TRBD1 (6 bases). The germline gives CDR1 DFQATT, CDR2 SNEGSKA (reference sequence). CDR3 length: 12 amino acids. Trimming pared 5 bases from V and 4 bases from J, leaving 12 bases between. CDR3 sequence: CSAYRVRYEQYF. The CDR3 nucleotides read TGCAGTGCTTACAGGGTTCGGTACGAGCAGTACTTC.

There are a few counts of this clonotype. The CDR3 is CASSLRQGSTEAFF. The CDR3 nucleotides are TGTGCCAGCAGCTTGAGGCAGGGGTCCACTGAAGCTTTCTTT. V is TRBV5-6 and J is TRBJ1-1; D might be TRBD1 (6 bases). Trimming shortened V by 1 base and J by 4 bases, and 11 bases separated the two germline ends. This CDR3 spans 14 amino acids. Germline-derived CDR1 and CDR2 are SGHDT and YYEEEE.

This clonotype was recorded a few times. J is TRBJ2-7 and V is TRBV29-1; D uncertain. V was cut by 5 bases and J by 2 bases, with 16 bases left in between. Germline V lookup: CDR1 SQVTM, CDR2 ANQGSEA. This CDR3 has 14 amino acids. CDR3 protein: CSVSQRFGTYEQYF. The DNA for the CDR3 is TGCAGCGTTTCCCAACGCTTCGGAACCTACGAGCAGTACTTC.

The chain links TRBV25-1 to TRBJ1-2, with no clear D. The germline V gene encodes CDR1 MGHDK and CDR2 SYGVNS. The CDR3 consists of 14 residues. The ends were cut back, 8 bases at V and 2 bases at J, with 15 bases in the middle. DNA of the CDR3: TGTGCCAGCTCTGAACAAGGGAGAAACTATGGCTACACCTTC. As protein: CASSEQGRNYGYTF.

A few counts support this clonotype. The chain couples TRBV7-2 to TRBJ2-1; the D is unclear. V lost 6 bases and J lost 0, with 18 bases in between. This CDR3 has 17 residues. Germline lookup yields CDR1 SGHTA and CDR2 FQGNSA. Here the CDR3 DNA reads TGTGCCAGCAGTTCCTCCCCGAGGCTTAGCTCCTACAATGAGCAGTTCTTC. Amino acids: CASSSSPRLSSYNEQFF. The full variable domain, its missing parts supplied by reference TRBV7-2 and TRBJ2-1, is GAGVSQSPSNKVTEKGKDVELRCDPISGHTALYWYRQSLGQGLEFLIYFQGNSAPDKSGLPSDRFSAERTGGSVSTLTIQRTQQEDSAVYLCASSSSPRLSSYNEQFFGPGTRLTVL.